Listed below are T cell receptor beta chains from one sample, sequenced in a study of blood T cell repertoires in COVID-19. Method: immunoSEQ multiplex PCR; TCRdb's copy keeps in-frame clones and lacks some. This sample carries 80,000 to 90,000 clones, approximately 90% of them seen once, and the ten largest clones take over 5%. The sequenced sample was peripheral blood. The receptors were sampled from a man in his sixties with acute or convalescent COVID-19. Each CDR3 is given with its conserved first and last residue. D genes are given only for firm matches. Only part of the rows carry a size: once, few, many, or a class if the clone is expanded.

j_gene	v_gene	abundance	d_gene	CDR3nt	CDR3aa
TRBJ1-5	TRBV19	.	TRBD1	TGTGCCAGTAGTACGGGACAGGGCACCCTTTTCAATCAGCCCCAGCATTTT	CASSTGQGTLFNQPQHF
TRBJ1-3	TRBV7-6	.	.	TGTGCCAGCAGCTCCCCGGCAGGGATCGGTGGAAACACCATATATTTT	CASSSPAGIGGNTIYF
TRBJ1-1	TRBV14	.	.	TGTGCCAGCAGTCCCCTTGGTCCAGAGAACACTGAAGCTTTCTTT	CASSPLGPENTEAFF
TRBJ2-7	TRBV6-7	once	.	TGTGCCAGCACCGCGAGGGAGCAGTACTTC	CASTAREQYF
TRBJ2-7	TRBV5-1	.	TRBD1	TGCGCCAGCGTGGACAGGGGAGGCGAGCAGTACTTC	CASVDRGGEQYF
TRBJ1-1	TRBV10-3	.	.	TGTGCCATCAGTGACCCCGGGAGGGACACTGAAGCTTTCTTT	CAISDPGRDTEAFF
TRBJ1-4	TRBV6-6	.	TRBD1	TGTGCCAGCAGTTTAGGACTGACAGGGGTTAATGAAAAACTGTTTTTT	CASSLGLTGVNEKLFF
TRBJ1-6	TRBV6-5	.	.	TGTGCCAGCAGTTACGGAGCAGTAGCTAATAATTCACCCCTCCACTTT	CASSYGAVANNSPLHF
TRBJ1-1	TRBV5-4	.	.	TGTGCCAGCAGCTTTTTGGGCGGCCCAGACCTTGAAGAGGGTTTCTTT	CASSFLGGPDLEEGFF
TRBJ2-1	TRBV11-3	few	TRBD2	TGTGCCAGCAGCTCGGGAGTACTAGCGGCTGCCTACAATGAGCAGTTCTTC	CASSSGVLAAAYNEQFF
TRBJ2-3	TRBV2	.	TRBD2	TGTGCCAGCAGTGAATTGAGCGGGGGACCCCCGAGCACAGATACGCAGTATTTT	CASSELSGGPPSTDTQYF
TRBJ2-3	TRBV4-2	.	TRBD2	TGTGCCAGCAGCCAAGCGACTAGCGGGGGGGCCCCCACAGATACGCAGTATTTT	CASSQATSGGAPTDTQYF
TRBJ1-2	TRBV19	.	.	TGTGCCAGTAGTATAGCGACAGGTCCCGGCGATGGCTACACCTTC	CASSIATGPGDGYTF
TRBJ2-3	TRBV5-6	.	.	TGTGCCAGCAGCCGAGAGGGGGGGGGCACAGATACGCAGTATTTT	CASSREGGGTDTQYF
TRBJ2-7	TRBV2	.	TRBD1	TGTGCCAGCCAACCCCGTCCGGGACAGGGCTACGAGCAGTACTTC	CASQPRPGQGYEQYF
TRBJ1-2	TRBV6-2/TRBV6-3	.	TRBD1	TGTGCCAGCAGTACGGGACAGGGAGTTTACTATGGCTACACCTTC	CASSTGQGVYYGYTF
TRBJ1-4	TRBV4-1	.	TRBD1	TGCGCCAGCAGCCAAGGGGGCCCAGGGGGCCGCGAAAAACTGTTTTTT	CASSQGGPGGREKLFF
TRBJ2-1	TRBV18	.	TRBD2	TGTGCCAGCCGTCCGGCGGGGGGCCCCTCGGAGCAGTTCTTC	CASRPAGGPSEQFF
TRBJ2-5	TRBV5-5	.	.	TGTGCCAGCAGCTTGTACCCACCCTCCCGCGGGGAAGAGACCCAGTACTTC	CASSLYPPSRGEETQYF
TRBJ2-3	TRBV12-3/TRBV12-4	.	.	TGTGCCAGCTTAACTACGACCACAGATACGCAGTATTTT	CASLTTTTDTQYF
TRBJ1-1	TRBV4-3	.	TRBD1	TGCGCCAGCAGCCGGGAGACAGGGGGCAACACTGAAGCTTTCTTT	CASSRETGGNTEAFF
TRBJ2-5	TRBV27	.	.	TGTGCCAGCAGGGCCGGGGAGACCCAGTACTTC	CASRAGETQYF
TRBJ2-7	TRBV19	.	TRBD1	TGTGCCAGTAGTATAGAACCGGGACAGGGGATACCTGTGTACGAGCAGTACTTC	CASSIEPGQGIPVYEQYF
TRBJ2-3	TRBV10-2	.	TRBD1	TGCGCCAGCACGGCCCCCCTGACAGGGGCTATTGGCGGCACAGATACGCAGTATTTT	CASTAPLTGAIGGTDTQYF
TRBJ2-2	TRBV6-5	.	TRBD1	TGTGCCCACGAAGGGGGACAGGGAATCGGGGAGCTGTTTTTT	CAHEGGQGIGELFF
TRBJ1-1	TRBV3-1/TRBV3-2	.	.	TGTGCCAGCAGCCAAGGACAGGTTCTCGGGACTGAAGCTTTCTTT	CASSQGQVLGTEAFF
TRBJ2-2	TRBV9	few	.	TGTGCCAGCAGCGTAGCTCTGGACAGACCTAGGAACACCGGGGAGCTGTTTTTT	CASSVALDRPRNTGELFF
TRBJ2-1	TRBV6-5	.	.	TGTGCCAGCAGCCGCGGGTTAGCGGCGCACAATGAGCAGTTCTTC	CASSRGLAAHNEQFF
TRBJ2-7	TRBV6-1	few	TRBD1	TGTGCCAGCAGTGAAAGGTGGGGGACAGCAAGCTCCTACGAGCAGTACTTC	CASSERWGTASSYEQYF
TRBJ1-1	TRBV12-5	.	.	TGTGCTAGTGGTTTGGTAGCGGACACTGAAGCTTTCTTT	CASGLVADTEAFF
TRBJ1-2	TRBV28	.	.	TGTGCCAGCAGTTTACTAAGTGGCTACACCTTC	CASSLLSGYTF
TRBJ1-1	TRBV3-1/TRBV3-2	.	.	TGTGCCAGCAGCGCGCCAGGTGTCGGTTTCGGTGAAGCTTTCTTT	CASSAPGVGFGEAFF
TRBJ2-5	TRBV6-5	.	TRBD1	TGTGCCAGCAGTACCCGGACAGGCGTACAAGAGACCCAGTACTTC	CASSTRTGVQETQYF
TRBJ2-3	TRBV2	few	.	TGTGCCAGCAGTGAAAGGGGGGATACGCAGTATTTT	CASSERGDTQYF
TRBJ1-2	TRBV5-6	few	.	TGTGCCAGCAGCTTGGGACAGCATGCTAACTATGGCTACACCTTC	CASSLGQHANYGYTF
TRBJ1-2	TRBV3-1/TRBV3-2	.	.	TGTGCCAGCAGCCAAGTCTCGGACGGCGGGTCCTACGGCTACACCTTC	CASSQVSDGGSYGYTF
TRBJ2-6	TRBV12-3/TRBV12-4	.	.	TGTGCCAGCAGGTTACAAGGGGCCAACGTCCTGACTTTC	CASRLQGANVLTF
TRBJ2-5	TRBV30	.	TRBD1	TGTGCCTGGAGTAGGGACAGGGGGGAGACCCAGTACTTC	CAWSRDRGETQYF
TRBJ2-1	TRBV7-6	.	TRBD2	TGTGCCAGCAGCTTAGAAGCTAGGCTAGCGGGGGGGAACTACAATGAGCAGTTCTTC	CASSLEARLAGGNYNEQFF
TRBJ1-5	TRBV25-1	.	TRBD1	TGTGCCAGCAGTGAAGGCAGGGGGCCTAATCAGCCCCAGCATTTT	CASSEGRGPNQPQHF
TRBJ1-1	TRBV9	.	.	TGTGCCAGCAGCCCACCAACCGCGTCCACTGAAGCTTTCTTT	CASSPPTASTEAFF
TRBJ1-1	TRBV19	.	TRBD1	TGTGCCAGTGGGACAGCGATGAACACTGAAGCTTTCTTT	CASGTAMNTEAFF
TRBJ2-2	TRBV5-6	.	TRBD2	TGTGCCAGCAGCTCGGCAGCGGGACGGGGAGCCACCGGGGAGCTGTTTTTT	CASSSAAGRGATGELFF
TRBJ1-2	TRBV3-1/TRBV3-2	.	TRBD1	TGTGCCAGCAGCCCACAGGGGCAAGGGTATGGCTACACCTTC	CASSPQGQGYGYTF
TRBJ2-3	TRBV9	.	TRBD2	TGTGCCAGCAGTGAAAAACTAGCGGGGAGGGATACGCAGTATTTT	CASSEKLAGRDTQYF
TRBJ2-4	TRBV5-1	once	.	TGCGCCAGCAGCATCCAGGACTTCGGGGGAGCCAAAAACATTCAGTACTTC	CASSIQDFGGAKNIQYF
TRBJ2-1	TRBV6-5	.	TRBD1	TGTGCCAGCATAGGGACAGGGTTCAACGAGCAGTTCTTC	CASIGTGFNEQFF
TRBJ1-1	TRBV5-1	.	TRBD1	TGCGCCAGTGCCAGACAGGGGGAGAACACTGAAGCTTTCTTT	CASARQGENTEAFF
TRBJ1-1	TRBV19	.	.	TGTGCCAGTAGTATAACGTTGGAGGTGAACACTGAAGCTTTCTTT	CASSITLEVNTEAFF
TRBJ2-1	TRBV6-1	.	.	TGTGCCAGCTTTCTTCACGGGTCTGCAGAGAGTGAGCAGTTCTTC	CASFLHGSAESEQFF
TRBJ2-1	TRBV19	.	TRBD2	TGTGCCAGTAGTATGGCGGGGGGGATCTGGAATGAGCAGTTCTTC	CASSMAGGIWNEQFF
TRBJ1-5	TRBV6-1	.	TRBD1	TGTGCCAGCAGTGAAAGAACAGGGGGCGGCCAGCCCCAGCATTTT	CASSERTGGGQPQHF
TRBJ1-1	TRBV7-3	.	TRBD1	TGTGCCAGCAGCCTACAGGGGAACGGGAACACTGAAGCTTTCTTT	CASSLQGNGNTEAFF